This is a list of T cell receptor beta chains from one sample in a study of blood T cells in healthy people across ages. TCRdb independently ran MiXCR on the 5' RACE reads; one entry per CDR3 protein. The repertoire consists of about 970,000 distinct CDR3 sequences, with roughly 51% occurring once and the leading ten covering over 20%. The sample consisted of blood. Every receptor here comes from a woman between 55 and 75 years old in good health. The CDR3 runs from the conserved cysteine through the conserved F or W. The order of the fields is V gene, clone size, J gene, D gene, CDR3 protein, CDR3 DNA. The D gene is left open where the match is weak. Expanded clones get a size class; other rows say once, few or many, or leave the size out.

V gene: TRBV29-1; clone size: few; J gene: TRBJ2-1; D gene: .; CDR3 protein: CSVFVSNEQFF; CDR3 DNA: TGCAGCGTTTTTGTTTCCAATGAGCAGTTCTTC
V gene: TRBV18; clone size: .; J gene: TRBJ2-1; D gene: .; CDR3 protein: CASSPLADEQFF; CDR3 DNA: TGTGCCAGCTCACCACTAGCAGATGAGCAGTTCTTC
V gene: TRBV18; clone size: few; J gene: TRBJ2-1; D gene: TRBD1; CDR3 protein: CASSPPDRVSYNEQFF; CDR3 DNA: TGTGCCAGCTCACCACCGGACAGGGTATCCTACAATGAGCAGTTCTTC
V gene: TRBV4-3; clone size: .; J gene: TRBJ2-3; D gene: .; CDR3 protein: CASSQDYLGTDTQYF; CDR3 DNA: TGCGCCAGCAGCCAAGATTACCTTGGCACAGATACGCAGTATTTT
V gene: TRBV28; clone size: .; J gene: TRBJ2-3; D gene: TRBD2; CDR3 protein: CASSLLGTSGTDTQYF; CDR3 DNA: TGTGCCAGCAGTTTATTAGGCACTAGCGGCACAGATACGCAGTATTTT
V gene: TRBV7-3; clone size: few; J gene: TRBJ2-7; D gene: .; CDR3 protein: CASSLQPNYEQYF; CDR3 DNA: TGTGCCAGCAGCTTACAACCGAACTACGAGCAGTACTTC
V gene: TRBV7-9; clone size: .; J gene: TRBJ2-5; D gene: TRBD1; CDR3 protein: CASSGTELYQETQYF; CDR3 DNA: TGTGCCAGCAGTGGGACAGAGCTGTACCAAGAGACCCAGTACTTC
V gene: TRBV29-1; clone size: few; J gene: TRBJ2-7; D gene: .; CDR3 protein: CSVGIRDPAYEQYF; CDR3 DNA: TGCAGCGTTGGAATCCGGGACCCCGCCTACGAGCAGTACTTC
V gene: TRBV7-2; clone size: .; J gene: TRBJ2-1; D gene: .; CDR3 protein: CASSLDATGTPAYNEQFF; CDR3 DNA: TGTGCCAGCAGCTTAGACGCTACCGGGACGCCAGCTTACAATGAGCAGTTCTTC
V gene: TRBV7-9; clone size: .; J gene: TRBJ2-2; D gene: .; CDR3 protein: CASSLTLDTGELFF; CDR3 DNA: TGTGCCAGCAGCTTAACCCTGGACACCGGGGAGCTGTTTTTT
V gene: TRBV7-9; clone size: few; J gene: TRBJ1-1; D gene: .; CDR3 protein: CASSLTWTTEAFF; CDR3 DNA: TGTGCCAGCAGCTTAACTTGGACCACTGAAGCTTTCTTT
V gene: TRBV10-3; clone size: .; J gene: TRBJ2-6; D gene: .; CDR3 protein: CAISEYALGEGIGANVLTF; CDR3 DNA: TGTGCCATCAGTGAGTATGCACTGGGAGAGGGAATTGGGGCCAACGTCCTGACTTTC
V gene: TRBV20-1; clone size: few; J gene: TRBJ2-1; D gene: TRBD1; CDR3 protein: CSASALDRGYNEQFF; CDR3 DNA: TGCAGTGCTAGCGCTCTTGACAGGGGCTACAATGAGCAGTTCTTC
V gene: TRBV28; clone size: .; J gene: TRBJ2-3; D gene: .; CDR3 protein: CATAARGETDTQYF; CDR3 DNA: TGTGCCACCGCCGCCAGGGGGGAGACAGATACGCAGTATTTT
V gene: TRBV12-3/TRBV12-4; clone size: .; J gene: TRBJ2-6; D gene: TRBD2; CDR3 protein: CASRRLAGISGANVLTF; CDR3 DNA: TGTGCCAGCAGGAGACTAGCGGGTATCTCTGGGGCCAACGTCCTGACTTTC
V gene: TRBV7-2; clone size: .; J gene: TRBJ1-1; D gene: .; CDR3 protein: CASSLGGGGTIEAFF; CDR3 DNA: TGTGCCAGCAGCTTAGGGGGCGGTGGGACGATTGAAGCTTTCTTT
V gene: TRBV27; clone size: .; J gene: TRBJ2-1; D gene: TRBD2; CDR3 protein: CASSFPIAGLYNEQFF; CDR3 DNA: TGTGCCAGCAGTTTCCCTATAGCGGGCCTCTACAATGAGCAGTTCTTC
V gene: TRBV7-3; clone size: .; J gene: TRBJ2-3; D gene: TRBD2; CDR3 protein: CASSLMGTSGSTDTQYF; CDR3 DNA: TGTGCCAGCAGCTTAATGGGGACTAGCGGGAGCACAGATACGCAGTATTTT
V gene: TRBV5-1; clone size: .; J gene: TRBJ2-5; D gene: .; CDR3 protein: CASSLSNLWETQYF; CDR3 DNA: TGCGCCAGCAGCTTGTCTAATCTCTGGGAGACCCAGTACTTC
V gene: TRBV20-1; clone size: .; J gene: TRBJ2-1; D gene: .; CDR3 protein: CSARDQLKMNNEQFF; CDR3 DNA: TGCAGTGCTAGAGATCAGTTAAAAATGAACAATGAGCAGTTCTTC
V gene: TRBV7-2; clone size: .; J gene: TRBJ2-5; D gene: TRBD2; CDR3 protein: CASSSRREDQETQYF; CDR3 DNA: TGTGCCAGCAGCTCTCGCCGGGAGGATCAAGAGACCCAGTACTTC
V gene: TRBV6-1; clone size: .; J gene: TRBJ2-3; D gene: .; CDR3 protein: CATEPRTSEADTQYF; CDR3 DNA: TGTGCCACAGAGCCGCGGACTTCGGAGGCAGATACGCAGTATTTT
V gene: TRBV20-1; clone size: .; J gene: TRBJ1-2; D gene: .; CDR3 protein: CSARVVTDEYGYTF; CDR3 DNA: TGCAGTGCTAGAGTTGTTACAGACGAGTATGGCTACACCTTC
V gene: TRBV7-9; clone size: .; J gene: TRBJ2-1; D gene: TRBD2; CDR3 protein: CASSPPNLAGGPYEQFF; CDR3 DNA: TGTGCCAGCAGCCCCCCGAATCTAGCGGGAGGGCCGTATGAGCAGTTCTTC
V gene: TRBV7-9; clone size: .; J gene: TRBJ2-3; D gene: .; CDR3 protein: CASSLSSGRYF; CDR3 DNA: TGTGCCAGCAGCTTATCATCCGGGAGGTATTTT
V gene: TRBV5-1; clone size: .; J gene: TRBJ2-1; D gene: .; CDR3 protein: CASSLVQWTNEQFF; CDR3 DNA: TGCGCCAGCAGCTTGGTCCAGTGGACCAATGAGCAGTTCTTC
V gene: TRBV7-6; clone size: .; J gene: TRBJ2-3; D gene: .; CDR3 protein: CASSLAEGTDTQYF; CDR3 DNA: TGTGCCAGCAGCTTAGCGGAGGGAACAGATACGCAGTATTTT
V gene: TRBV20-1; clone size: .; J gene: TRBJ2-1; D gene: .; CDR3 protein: CSARSGQLREQFF; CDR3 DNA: TGCAGTGCTAGATCGGGACAACTGAGGGAGCAGTTCTTC
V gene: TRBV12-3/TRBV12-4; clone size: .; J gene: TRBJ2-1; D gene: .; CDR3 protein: CASIKLANEQFF; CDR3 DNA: TGTGCCAGCATAAAACTAGCCAATGAGCAGTTCTTC
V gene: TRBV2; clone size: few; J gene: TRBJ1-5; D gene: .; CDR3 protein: CASSDPRVRGNQPQHF; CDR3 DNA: TGTGCCAGCAGTGACCCAAGGGTGAGGGGCAATCAGCCCCAGCATTTT
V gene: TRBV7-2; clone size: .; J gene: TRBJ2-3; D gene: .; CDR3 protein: CASSSLRTPNTDTRYF; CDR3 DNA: TGTGCCAGCAGCTCTCTGCGGACACCAAACACAGATACGCGGTATTTT
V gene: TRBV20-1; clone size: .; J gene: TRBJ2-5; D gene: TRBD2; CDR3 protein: CSARPLAAAEQYF; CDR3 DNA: TGCAGTGCTAGGCCTCTAGCGGCGGCTGAGCAGTACTTC
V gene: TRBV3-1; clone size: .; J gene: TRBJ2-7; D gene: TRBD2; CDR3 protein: CASSQAFGGGSAYEQYF; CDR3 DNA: TGTGCCAGCAGCCAAGCCTTTGGGGGGGGATCTGCCTACGAGCAGTACTTC
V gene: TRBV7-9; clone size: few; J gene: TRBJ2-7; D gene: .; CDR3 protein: CASSLSEHYEQYF; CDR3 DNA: TGTGCCAGCAGCTTATCCGAGCACTACGAGCAGTACTTC
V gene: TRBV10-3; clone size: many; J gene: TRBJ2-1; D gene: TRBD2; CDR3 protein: CAISERGGSLGEQFF; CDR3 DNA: TGTGCCATCAGTGAGAGGGGCGGGAGTTTGGGTGAGCAGTTCTTC
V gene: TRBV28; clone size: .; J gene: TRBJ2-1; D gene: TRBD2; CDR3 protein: CASARTSGSYNEQFF; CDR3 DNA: TGTGCCAGCGCACGGACTAGCGGGTCCTACAATGAGCAGTTCTTC
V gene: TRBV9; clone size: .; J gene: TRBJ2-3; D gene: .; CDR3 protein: CASSGTNRRDTQYF; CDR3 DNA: TGTGCCAGCAGCGGGACTAATCGGCGGGATACGCAGTATTTT
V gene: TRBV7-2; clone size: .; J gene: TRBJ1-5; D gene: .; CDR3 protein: CASSYSEQPQHF; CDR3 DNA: TGTGCCAGCAGCTATAGTGAACAGCCCCAGCATTTT
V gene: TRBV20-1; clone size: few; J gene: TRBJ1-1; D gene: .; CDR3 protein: CSAGTYRTEAFF; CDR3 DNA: TGCAGTGCCGGGACATATAGAACTGAAGCTTTCTTT
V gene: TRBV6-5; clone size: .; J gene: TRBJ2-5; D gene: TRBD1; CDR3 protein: CASSRGQGPGETQYF; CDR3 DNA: TGTGCCAGCAGTCGTGGACAGGGGCCAGGAGAGACCCAGTACTTC
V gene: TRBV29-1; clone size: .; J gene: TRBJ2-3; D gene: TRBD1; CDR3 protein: CSVTGTGHTDTQYF; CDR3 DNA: TGCAGCGTTACCGGGACAGGGCACACAGATACGCAGTATTTT
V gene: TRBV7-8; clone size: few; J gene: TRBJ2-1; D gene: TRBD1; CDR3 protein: CASSSRQGTGRRYNEQFF; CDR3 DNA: TGTGCCAGCAGCTCACGCCAAGGGACAGGGCGTCGCTACAATGAGCAGTTCTTC
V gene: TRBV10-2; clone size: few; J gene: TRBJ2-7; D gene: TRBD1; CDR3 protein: CASSEPQGDSYEQYF; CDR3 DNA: TGCGCCAGCAGTGAGCCACAGGGGGACTCCTACGAGCAGTACTTC
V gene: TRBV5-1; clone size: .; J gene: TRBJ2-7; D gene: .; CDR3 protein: CAGSSYEQYF; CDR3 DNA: TGCGCCGGCAGCTCCTACGAGCAGTACTTC
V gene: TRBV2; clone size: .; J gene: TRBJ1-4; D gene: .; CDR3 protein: CASSVQGTTNEKLFF; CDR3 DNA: TGTGCCAGCAGTGTTCAGGGGACAACTAATGAAAAACTGTTTTTT
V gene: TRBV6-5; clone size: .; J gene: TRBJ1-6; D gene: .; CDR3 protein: CASSWTDNYNSPLHF; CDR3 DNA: TGTGCCAGCAGTTGGACAGATAACTATAATTCACCCCTCCACTTT
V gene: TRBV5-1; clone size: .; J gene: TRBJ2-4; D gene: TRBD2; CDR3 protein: CASSLALAGVKNIQYF; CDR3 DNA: TGCGCCAGCAGCTTGGCACTAGCGGGAGTAAAAAACATTCAGTACTTC
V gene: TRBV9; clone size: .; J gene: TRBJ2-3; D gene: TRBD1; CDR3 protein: CASTRDRGRGDTQYF; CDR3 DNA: TGTGCCAGCACTCGGGACAGGGGAAGAGGAGATACGCAGTATTTT
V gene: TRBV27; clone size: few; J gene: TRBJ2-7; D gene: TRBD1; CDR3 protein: CASSDGTGGYEQYF; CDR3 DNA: TGTGCCAGCAGCGACGGGACAGGGGGGTACGAGCAGTACTTC
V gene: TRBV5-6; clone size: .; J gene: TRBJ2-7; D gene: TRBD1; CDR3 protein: CASSFGQGNYEQYF; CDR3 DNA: TGTGCCAGCAGCTTCGGACAGGGGAACTACGAGCAGTACTTC
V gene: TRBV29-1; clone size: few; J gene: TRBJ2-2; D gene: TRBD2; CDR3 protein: CSVLSREDTGELFF; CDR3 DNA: TGCAGCGTTTTATCGCGGGAGGACACCGGGGAGCTGTTTTTT
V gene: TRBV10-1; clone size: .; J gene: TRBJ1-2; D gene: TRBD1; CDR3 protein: CASSGTGKEYGYTF; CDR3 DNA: TGCGCCAGCAGTGGGACAGGGAAGGAATATGGCTACACCTTC
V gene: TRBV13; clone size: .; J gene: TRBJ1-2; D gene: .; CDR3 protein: CASSVVVAGGYTF; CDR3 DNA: TGTGCCAGCAGCGTAGTTGTTGCGGGTGGCTACACCTTC
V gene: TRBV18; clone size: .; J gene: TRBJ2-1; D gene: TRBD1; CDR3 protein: CASSPTGDPFSNEQFF; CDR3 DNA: TGTGCCAGCTCACCAACAGGGGACCCATTCTCCAATGAGCAGTTCTTC
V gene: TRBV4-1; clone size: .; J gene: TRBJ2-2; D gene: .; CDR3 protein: CASIPTPSSLTGELFF; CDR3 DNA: TGCGCCAGCATCCCGACCCCCAGTAGTCTCACCGGGGAGCTGTTTTTT
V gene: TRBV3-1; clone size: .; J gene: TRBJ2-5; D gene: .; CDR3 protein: CASSHSGETQYF; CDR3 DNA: TGTGCCAGCAGCCATTCCGGGGAGACCCAGTACTTC
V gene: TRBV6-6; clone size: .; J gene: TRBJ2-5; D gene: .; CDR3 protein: CATENTGEQETQYF; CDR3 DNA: TGTGCCACAGAAAATACAGGAGAACAAGAGACCCAGTACTTC
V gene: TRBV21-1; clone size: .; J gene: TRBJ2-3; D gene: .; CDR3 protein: CASSKGGSDPHLTDTQYF; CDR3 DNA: TGTGCCAGCAGCAAAGGAGGGTCTGATCCCCATCTCACAGATACGCAGTATTTT
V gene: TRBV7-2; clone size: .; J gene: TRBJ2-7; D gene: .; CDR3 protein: CASSKPPLYEQYF; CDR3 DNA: TGTGCCAGCAGCAAACCGCCCCTATACGAGCAGTACTTC
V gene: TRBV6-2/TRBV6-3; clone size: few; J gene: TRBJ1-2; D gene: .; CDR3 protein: CASSYRENYGYTF; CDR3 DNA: TGTGCCAGCAGTTACAGGGAAAACTATGGCTACACCTTC